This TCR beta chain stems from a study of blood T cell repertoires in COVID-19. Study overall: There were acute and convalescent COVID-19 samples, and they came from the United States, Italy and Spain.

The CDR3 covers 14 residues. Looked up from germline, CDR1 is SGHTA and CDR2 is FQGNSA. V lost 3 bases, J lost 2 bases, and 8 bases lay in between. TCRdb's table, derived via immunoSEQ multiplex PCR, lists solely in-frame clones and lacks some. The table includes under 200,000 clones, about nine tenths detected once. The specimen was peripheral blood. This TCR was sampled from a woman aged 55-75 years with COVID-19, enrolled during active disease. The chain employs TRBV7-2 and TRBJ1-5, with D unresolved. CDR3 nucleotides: TGTGCCAGCAGCTTCAGAGGAGGCAATCAGCCCCAGCATTTT. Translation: CASSFRGGNQPQHF.